The following is a T cell receptor (beta chain) sequence with its context. In the original workflow: Reference gene primer amplification gave nucleated cell count estimates. The protocol was immunoSEQ multiplex PCR, while the TCRdb copy is restricted to in-frame clones and leaves out a portion. V and J calls and clone size are those listed in that table; D and trimming were worked out from the DNA. The sample has about 220,000 clones, approximately 84% seen once. The data stem from a study of blood T cell repertoires in COVID-19. Study information: T cells, B-cell-depleted T cells, or PBMCs provided the cDNA or gDNA that served as material.

The sample taken for sequencing was peripheral blood. This TCR was sampled from a man in his fifties or sixties who had recovered from COVID-19.

The CDR3, as DNA: TGTGCCAGCAGCCCCGGGTCCAGGGGGAGCAATCAGCCCCAGCATTTT. It yields the protein CASSPGSRGSNQPQHF. The rearrangement joins TRBV6-6 to TRBJ1-5; 7 bases fit TRBD1. Germline assignment: CDR1 MNHNY and CDR2 SVGAGI (reference sequence). V was pared by 6 bases and J by 1 base, with 9 bases of the junction left unmatched. The CDR3 has 16 amino acids.